This T cell receptor (beta chain) was sequenced in a study of vaccination effects on CD4 cells after COVID-19. Peptide-pool stimulation followed by sequencing identified expanded antigen-specific CD4+ clonotypes in the ViraFEST assay. Once cultured for roughly nine days, the cells underwent separation to obtain CD4+ T cells. It was between March and December 2020 that the person had a SARS-CoV-2 infection confirmed by PCR. On days 3 and 7, fresh IL-2 medium replaced half the medium. Notes on the study in general: After vaccination, spike-reactive clones in convalescents were mostly new vaccine-induced clones. Pronounced clonal contraction occurred in clones induced by infection and by vaccine late after vaccination.

Germline V gene data show CDR1 as LGHDT and CDR2 as YNNKEL (reference sequence). This CDR3 spans 14 amino acids. Trimming removed 4 bases at V and 4 bases at J, with 13 bases between. Worth noting for this clone: Its target is unknown.

Here immunoSEQ multiplex PCR was the method, and the copy in TCRdb shows in-frame clones only, minus some. The sample lists 55,000 to 90,000 clones, 73% occurring once. The receptor was isolated from a human donor who had a prior SARS-CoV-2 infection. The chain joins TRBV3-1 (or the pseudogene TRBV3-2) to TRBJ1-2; D ambiguous. Sequenced here: CD4+ T cells from PBMCs cultured with HIV peptides, sampled before COVID-19 vaccination. The sample's subset: HIV-1 Nef peptide pool negative control/reference culture. DNA for the CDR3: TGTGCCAGCAGCCCGGGCCAGGCAGGCTATGGCTACACCTTC. Residues: CASSPGQAGYGYTF.